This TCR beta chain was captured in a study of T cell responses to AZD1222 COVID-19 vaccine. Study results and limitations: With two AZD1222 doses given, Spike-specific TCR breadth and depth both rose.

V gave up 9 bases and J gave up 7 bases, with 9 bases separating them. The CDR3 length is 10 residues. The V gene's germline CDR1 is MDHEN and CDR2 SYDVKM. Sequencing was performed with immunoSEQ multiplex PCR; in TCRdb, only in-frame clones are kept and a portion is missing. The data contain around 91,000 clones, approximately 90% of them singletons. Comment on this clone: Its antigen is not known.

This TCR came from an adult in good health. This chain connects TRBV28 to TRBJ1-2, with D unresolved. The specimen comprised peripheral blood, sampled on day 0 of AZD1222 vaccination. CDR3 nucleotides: TGTGCCAGTTGGCTTGGTGGCTACACCTTC. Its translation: CASWLGGYTF.